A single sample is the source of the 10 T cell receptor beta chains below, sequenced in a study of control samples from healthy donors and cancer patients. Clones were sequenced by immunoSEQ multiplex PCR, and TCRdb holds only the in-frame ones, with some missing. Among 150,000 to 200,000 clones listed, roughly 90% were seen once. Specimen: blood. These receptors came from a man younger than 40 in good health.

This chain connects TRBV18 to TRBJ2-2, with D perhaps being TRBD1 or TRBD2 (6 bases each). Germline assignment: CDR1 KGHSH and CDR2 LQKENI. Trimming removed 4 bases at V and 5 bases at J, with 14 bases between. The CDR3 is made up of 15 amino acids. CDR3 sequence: CASSRRGALTGELFF. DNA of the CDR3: TGTGCCAGCTCACGAAGGGGGGCTTTGACCGGGGAGCTGTTTTTT. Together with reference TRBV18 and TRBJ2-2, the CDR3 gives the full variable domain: NAGVMQNPRHLVRRRGQEARLRCSPMKGHSHVYWYRQLPEEGLKFMVYLQKENIIDESGMPKERFSAEFPKEGPSILRIQQVVRGDSAAYFCASSRRGALTGELFFGEGSRLTVL.

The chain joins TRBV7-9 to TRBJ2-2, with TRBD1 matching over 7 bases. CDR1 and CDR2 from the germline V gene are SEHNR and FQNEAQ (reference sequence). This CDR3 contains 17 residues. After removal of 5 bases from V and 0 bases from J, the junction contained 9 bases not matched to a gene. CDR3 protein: CASSGQDRAANTGELFF. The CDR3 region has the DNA TGTGCCAGCAGCGGCCAAGACAGGGCGGCGAACACCGGGGAGCTGTTTTTT.

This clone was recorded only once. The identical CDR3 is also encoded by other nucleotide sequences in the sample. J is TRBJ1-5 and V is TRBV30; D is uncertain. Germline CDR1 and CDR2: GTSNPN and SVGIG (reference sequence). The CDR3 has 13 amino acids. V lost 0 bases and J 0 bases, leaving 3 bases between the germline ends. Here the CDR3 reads CAWSVDSNQPQHF. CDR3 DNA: TGTGCCTGGAGTGTGGATAGCAATCAGCCCCAGCATTTT.

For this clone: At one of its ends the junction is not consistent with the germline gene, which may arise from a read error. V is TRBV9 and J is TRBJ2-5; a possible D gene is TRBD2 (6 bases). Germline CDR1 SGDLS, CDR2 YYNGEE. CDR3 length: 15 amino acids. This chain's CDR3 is CACSVAVSGAETQYF. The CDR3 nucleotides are TGTGCCTGCAGCGTAGCGGTTAGCGGAGCGGAGACCCAGTACTTC.

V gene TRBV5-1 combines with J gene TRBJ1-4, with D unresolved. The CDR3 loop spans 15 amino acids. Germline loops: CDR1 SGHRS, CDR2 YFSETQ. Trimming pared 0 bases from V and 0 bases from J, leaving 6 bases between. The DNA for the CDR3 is TGCGCCAGCAGCTTGGCAGTCCCAACTAATGAAAAACTGTTTTTT. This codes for CASSLAVPTNEKLFF.

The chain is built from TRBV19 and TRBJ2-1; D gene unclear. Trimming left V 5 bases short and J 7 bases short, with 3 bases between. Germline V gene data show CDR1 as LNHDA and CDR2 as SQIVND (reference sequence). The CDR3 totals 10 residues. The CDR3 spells CASSDNEQFF. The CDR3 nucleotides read TGTGCCAGTAGTGATAATGAGCAGTTCTTC.

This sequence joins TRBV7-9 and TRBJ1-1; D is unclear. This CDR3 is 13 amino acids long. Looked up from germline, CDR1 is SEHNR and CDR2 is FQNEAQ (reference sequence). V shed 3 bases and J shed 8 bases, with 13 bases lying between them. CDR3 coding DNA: TGTGCCAGCAGCTTCTTGACGCTAAACGAAGCTTTCTTT. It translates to CASSFLTLNEAFF.

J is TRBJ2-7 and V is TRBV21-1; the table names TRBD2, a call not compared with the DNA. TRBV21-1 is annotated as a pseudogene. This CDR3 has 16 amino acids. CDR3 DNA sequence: TGTGCCAGCAAAGTTCGACCCTGGGGGGAGGCATACGAGCAGTACTTC. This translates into CASKVRPWGEAYEQYF.

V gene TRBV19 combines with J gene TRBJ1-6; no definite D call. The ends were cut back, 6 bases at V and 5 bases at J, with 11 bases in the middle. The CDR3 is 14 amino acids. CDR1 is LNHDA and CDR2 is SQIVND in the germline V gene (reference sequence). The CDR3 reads CASRRTGNNSPLHF. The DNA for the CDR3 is TGTGCCAGTAGGAGGACTGGGAATAATTCACCCCTCCACTTT.

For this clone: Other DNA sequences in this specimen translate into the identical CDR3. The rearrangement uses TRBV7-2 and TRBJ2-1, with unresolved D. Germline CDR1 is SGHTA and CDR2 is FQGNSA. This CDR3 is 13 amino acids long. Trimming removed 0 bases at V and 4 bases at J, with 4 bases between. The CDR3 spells CASSLAAYNEQFF. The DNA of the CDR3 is TGTGCCAGCAGCTTAGCGGCTTACAATGAGCAGTTCTTC.